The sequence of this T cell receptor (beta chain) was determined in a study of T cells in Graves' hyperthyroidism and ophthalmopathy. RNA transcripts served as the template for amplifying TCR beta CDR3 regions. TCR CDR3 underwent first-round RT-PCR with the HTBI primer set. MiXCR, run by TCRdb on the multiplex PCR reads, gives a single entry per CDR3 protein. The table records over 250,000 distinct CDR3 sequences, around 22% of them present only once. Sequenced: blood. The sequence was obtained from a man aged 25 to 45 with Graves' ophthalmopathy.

The CDR3 protein is CASSQRLPSYEQYF. As DNA, the CDR3 is TGTGCCAGCAGTCAAAGACTACCCTCCTACGAGCAGTACTTC. J is TRBJ2-7 and V is TRBV6-1, with D perhaps TRBD2 (5 bases). V lost 5 bases to trimming and J lost 0 bases, with 11 bases between them. The CDR3 consists of 14 residues. Germline V gives CDR1 MNHNS, CDR2 SASEGT.